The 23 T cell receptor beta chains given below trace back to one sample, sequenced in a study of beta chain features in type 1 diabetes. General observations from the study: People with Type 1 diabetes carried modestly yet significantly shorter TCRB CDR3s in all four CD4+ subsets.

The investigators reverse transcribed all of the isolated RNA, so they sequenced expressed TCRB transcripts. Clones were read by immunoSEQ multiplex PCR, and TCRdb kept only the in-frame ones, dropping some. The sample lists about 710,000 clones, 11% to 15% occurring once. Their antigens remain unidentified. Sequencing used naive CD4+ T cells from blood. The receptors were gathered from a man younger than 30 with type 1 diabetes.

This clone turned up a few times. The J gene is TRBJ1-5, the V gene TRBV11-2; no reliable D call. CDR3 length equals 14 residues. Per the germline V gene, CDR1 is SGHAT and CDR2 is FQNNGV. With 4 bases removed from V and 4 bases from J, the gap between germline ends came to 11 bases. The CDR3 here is CASSSSLGNQPQHF. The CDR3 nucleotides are TGTGCCAGCAGCTCCTCGCTCGGGAATCAGCCCCAGCATTTT.

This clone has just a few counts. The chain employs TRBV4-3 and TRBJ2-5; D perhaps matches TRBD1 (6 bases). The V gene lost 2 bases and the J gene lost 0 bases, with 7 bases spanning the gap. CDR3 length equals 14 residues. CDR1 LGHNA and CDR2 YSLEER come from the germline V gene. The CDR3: CASSQQGNQETQYF. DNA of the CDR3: TGCGCCAGCAGCCAACAGGGGAACCAAGAGACCCAGTACTTC.

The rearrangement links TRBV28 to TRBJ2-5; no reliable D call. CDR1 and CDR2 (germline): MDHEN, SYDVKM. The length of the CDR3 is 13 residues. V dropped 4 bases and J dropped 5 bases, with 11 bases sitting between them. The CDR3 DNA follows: TGTGCCAGCAGTTCCTACCGGCCTGAGACCCAGTACTTC. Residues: CASSSYRPETQYF.

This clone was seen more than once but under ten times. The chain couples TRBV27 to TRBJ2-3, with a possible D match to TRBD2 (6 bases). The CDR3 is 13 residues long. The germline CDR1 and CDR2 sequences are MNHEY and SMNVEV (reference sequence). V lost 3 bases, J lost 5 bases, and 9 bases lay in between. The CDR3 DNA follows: TGTGCCAGCAGTTTTGCAGCGGGAGATACGCAGTATTTT. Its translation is CASSFAAGDTQYF.

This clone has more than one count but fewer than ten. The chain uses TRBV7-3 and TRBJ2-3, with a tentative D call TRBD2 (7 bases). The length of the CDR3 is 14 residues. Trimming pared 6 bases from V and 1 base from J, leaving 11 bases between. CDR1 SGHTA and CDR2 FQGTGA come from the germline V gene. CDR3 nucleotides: TGTGCCAGCAGAAACGGGGGGCGCACAGATACGCAGTATTTT. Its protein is CASRNGGRTDTQYF.

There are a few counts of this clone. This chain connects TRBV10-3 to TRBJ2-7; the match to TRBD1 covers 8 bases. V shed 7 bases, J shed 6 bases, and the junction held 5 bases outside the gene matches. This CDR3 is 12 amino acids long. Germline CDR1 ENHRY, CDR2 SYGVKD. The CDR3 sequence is CAINAGGLEQYF. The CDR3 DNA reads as TGTGCCATCAATGCAGGGGGCCTCGAGCAGTACTTC.

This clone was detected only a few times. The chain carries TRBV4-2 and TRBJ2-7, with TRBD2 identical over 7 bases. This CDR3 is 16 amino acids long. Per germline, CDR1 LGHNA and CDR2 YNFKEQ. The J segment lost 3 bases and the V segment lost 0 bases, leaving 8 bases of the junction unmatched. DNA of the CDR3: TGTGCCAGCAGCCAAGATAGAGCAACTAGCGACTACGAGCAGTACTTC. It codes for CASSQDRATSDYEQYF.

The CDR3 spells CAWRGQVGSPLHF. CDR3 nucleotide sequence: TGTGCCTGGAGAGGACAGGTCGGATCACCCCTCCACTTT. J is TRBJ1-6 and V is TRBV30; 7 bases map to TRBD1. After removal of 3 bases from V and 10 bases from J, the junction contained 6 bases not matched to a gene. This CDR3 comprises 13 residues. The germline CDR1 and CDR2 sequences are GTSNPN and SVGIG (reference sequence).

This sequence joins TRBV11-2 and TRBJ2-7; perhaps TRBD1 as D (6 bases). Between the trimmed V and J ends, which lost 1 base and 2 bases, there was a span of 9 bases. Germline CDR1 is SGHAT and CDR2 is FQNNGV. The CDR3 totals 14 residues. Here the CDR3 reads CASSLAGTTYEQYF. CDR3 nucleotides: TGTGCCAGCAGCTTAGCAGGGACAACCTACGAGCAGTACTTC.

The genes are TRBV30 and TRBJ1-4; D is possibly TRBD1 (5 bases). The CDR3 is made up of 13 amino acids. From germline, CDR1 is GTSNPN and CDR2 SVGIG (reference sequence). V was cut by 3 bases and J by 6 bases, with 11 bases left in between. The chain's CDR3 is CAWREGAYEKLFF. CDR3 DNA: TGTGCCTGGAGGGAAGGGGCTTATGAAAAACTGTTTTTT.

For the CDR3, the DNA is TGTGCCAGCAGTGAGAGCGGTACCTACGAGCAGTACTTC. It encodes CASSESGTYEQYF. The chain has TRBV25-1 and TRBJ2-7; TRBD2 is a possible D gene (5 bases). Germline V gene sequence: CDR1 MGHDK, CDR2 SYGVNS. The CDR3 runs to 13 residues. The germline V and J ends were trimmed by 3 bases and 2 bases, with 8 bases remaining between them.

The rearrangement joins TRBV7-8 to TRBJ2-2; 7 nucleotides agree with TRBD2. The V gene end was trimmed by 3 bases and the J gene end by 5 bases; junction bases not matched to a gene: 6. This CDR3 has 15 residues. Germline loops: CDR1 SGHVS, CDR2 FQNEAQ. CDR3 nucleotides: TGTGCCAGCAGCTTCCGCGGGGAGGGAACCGGGGAGCTGTTTTTT. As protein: CASSFRGEGTGELFF.

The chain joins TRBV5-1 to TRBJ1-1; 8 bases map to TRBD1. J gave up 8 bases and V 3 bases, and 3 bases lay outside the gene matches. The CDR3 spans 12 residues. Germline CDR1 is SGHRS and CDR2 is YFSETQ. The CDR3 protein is CASSSRQGEAFF. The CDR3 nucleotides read TGCGCCAGCAGCTCTAGACAGGGGGAAGCTTTCTTT.

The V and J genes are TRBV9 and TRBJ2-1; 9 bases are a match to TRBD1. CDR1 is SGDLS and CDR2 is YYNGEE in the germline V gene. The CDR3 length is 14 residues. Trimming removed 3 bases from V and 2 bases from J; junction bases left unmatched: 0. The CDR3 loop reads CASSDRGPYNEQFF. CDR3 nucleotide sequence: TGTGCCAGCAGCGACAGGGGGCCCTACAATGAGCAGTTCTTC.

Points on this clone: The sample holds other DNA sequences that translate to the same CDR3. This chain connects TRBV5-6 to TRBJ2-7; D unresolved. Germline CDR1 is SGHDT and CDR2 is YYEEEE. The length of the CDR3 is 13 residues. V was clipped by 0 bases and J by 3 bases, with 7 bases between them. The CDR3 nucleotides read TGTGCCAGCAGCTTGGGACAAATCTACGAGCAGTACTTC. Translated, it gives CASSLGQIYEQYF.

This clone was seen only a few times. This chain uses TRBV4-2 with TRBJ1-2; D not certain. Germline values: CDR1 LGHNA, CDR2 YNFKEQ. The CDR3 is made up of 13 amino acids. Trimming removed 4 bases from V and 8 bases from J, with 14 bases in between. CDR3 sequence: CASSRGDQGGYTF. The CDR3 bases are TGTGCCAGCAGCCGCGGAGATCAAGGGGGCTACACCTTC.

CDR3 amino acids: CASSLRGDSYPYEQYF. In DNA, the CDR3 is TGTGCCAGCAGTCTTAGAGGGGACAGCTACCCCTACGAGCAGTACTTC. The chain is built from TRBV2 and TRBJ2-7; 7 nucleotides agree with TRBD1. The CDR3 is 16 amino acids. Germline values: CDR1 SNHLY, CDR2 FYNNEI. Unmatched junction bases numbered 12, after V lost 5 bases and J lost 2 bases. Supplemented by reference TRBV2 and TRBJ2-7, the full variable domain reads EPEVTQTPSHQVTQMGQEVILRCVPISNHLYFYWYRQILGQKVEFLVSFYNNEISEKSEIFDDQFSVERPDGSNFTLKIRSTKLEDSAMYFCASSLRGDSYPYEQYFGPGTRLTVT.

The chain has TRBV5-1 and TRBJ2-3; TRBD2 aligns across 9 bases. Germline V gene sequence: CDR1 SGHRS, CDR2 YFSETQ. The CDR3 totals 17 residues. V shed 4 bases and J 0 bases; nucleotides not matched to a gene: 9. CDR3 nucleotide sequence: TGCGCCAGCAGCCTCCCGTTAGCGGGGGCTAGCACAGATACGCAGTATTTT. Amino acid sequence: CASSLPLAGASTDTQYF.

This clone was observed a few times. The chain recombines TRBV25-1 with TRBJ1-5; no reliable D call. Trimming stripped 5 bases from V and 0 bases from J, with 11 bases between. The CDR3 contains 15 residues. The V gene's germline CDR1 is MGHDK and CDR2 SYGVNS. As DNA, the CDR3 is TGTGCCAGCAGTAAGTCGGCATATAGCAATCAGCCCCAGCATTTT. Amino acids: CASSKSAYSNQPQHF.

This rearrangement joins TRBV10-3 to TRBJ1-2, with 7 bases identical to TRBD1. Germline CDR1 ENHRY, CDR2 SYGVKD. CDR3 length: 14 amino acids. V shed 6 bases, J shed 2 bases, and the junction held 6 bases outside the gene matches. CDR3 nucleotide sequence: TGTGCCATCAGGCAGGGGGAGAACAACTATGGCTACACCTTC. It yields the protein CAIRQGENNYGYTF.

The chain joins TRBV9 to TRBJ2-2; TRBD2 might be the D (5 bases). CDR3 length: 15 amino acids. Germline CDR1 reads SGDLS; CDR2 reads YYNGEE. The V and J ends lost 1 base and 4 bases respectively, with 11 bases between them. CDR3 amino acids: CASSVISGLTGELFF. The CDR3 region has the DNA TGTGCCAGCAGCGTAATAAGCGGACTCACCGGGGAGCTGTTTTTT.

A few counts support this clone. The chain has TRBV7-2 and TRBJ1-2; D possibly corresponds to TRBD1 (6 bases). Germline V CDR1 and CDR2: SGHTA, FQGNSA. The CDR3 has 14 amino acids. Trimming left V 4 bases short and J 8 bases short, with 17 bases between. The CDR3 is CASSYKVLGGGYTF. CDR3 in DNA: TGTGCCAGCAGCTATAAGGTCCTAGGGGGAGGCTACACCTTC.

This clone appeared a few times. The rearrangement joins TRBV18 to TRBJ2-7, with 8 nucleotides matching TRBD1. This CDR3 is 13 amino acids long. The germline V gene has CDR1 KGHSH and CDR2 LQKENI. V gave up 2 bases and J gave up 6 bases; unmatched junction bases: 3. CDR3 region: CASSPGTGPEQYF. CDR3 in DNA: TGTGCCAGCTCACCAGGGACAGGCCCCGAGCAGTACTTC.